This TCR beta chain came from a study of immune evolution from preneoplasia to lung adenocarcinoma. General study points: T cell clonality was higher in KRAS-mutant than EGFR-mutant or wild-type nodules. Top clone share appeared to fall from AAH through AIS, MIA, adenocarcinoma.

Libraries were prepared by immunoSEQ multiplex PCR; TCRdb keeps only in-frame clonotypes and omits some of them. The data contain 11,000 to 15,000 clones, over 75% of them singletons. Concerning this clone itself: Its antigen remains unknown.

Resections took place in Japan or China from the mid-2010s to the late 2010s. After pathologic assessment, macro-dissection selected premalignant or tumor cells for extraction. The ends were cut back, 5 bases at V and 0 bases at J, with 14 bases in the middle. The length of the CDR3 is 15 residues. Germline CDR1 and CDR2: MNHEY and SMNVEV (reference sequence). The sequence came from a donor of 70 years or more with lung adenocarcinoma. Sequenced: FFPE lung adenocarcinoma in situ tissue. The chain joins TRBV27 to TRBJ2-7; unclear D gene. The CDR3 spells CASSPHSVSSYEQYF. CDR3 DNA: TGTGCCAGCAGTCCTCACTCGGTGAGCTCCTACGAGCAGTACTTC.